A single sample is the source of the 17 T cell receptor beta chains below, sequenced in a study of CD8 T cells in ankylosing spondylitis. TCRdb itself ran the 5' RACE reads through MiXCR, one entry per CDR3 protein. This table holds tens of thousands of distinct CDR3 sequences, roughly 5% found once. Sequencing was carried out using blood, either unsorted or a sorted T cell fraction (not recorded which). Every receptor here comes from a male donor with ankylosing spondylitis or in good health (not recorded which).

This clonotype has a count of ten or more. The V call is TRBV7-6, the J call TRBJ1-1; D is unresolved. The CDR3 has 13 amino acids. V was shortened by 0 bases and J by 4 bases, with 6 bases between the two germline ends. CDR1 is SGHVS, CDR2 FNYEAQ, per germline. In nucleotides, the CDR3 is TGTGCCAGCAGCTTAGCGACCCTCACTGAAGCTTTCTTT. Protein product: CASSLATLTEAFF.

This clonotype appeared many times. This chain joins TRBV20-1 and TRBJ2-3; the match to TRBD2 covers 8 bases. CDR1 is DFQATT and CDR2 is SNEGSKA in the germline V gene (reference sequence). V shed 8 bases, J shed 3 bases, and the junction held 7 bases outside the gene matches. CDR3 length: 13 residues. The CDR3 protein is CSPAGETTDTQYF. In nucleotides, the CDR3 is TGCAGTCCAGCGGGGGAAACAACAGATACGCAGTATTTT.

This clonotype was counted at least ten times. The chain recombines TRBV5-1 with TRBJ1-1; D unclear. The V gene's germline CDR1 is SGHRS and CDR2 YFSETQ. The V and J ends lost 4 bases and 4 bases respectively, with 17 bases between them. This CDR3 is built from 15 residues. Here the CDR3 DNA reads TGCGCCAGCAGCCCAGGAAGCCACCTGGGCACTGAAGCTTTCTTT. Encoded protein: CASSPGSHLGTEAFF.

This clonotype occurred many times. The DNA of the CDR3 is TGCGCCAGCACCCGGGACAGTCCCACAGATACGCAGTATTTT. As protein: CASTRDSPTDTQYF. The V and J genes are TRBV5-1 and TRBJ2-3, with 7 bases aligning to TRBD1. This CDR3 is 14 amino acids long. The germline V gene encodes CDR1 SGHRS and CDR2 YFSETQ. J gave up 2 bases and V 6 bases, and 6 bases lay outside the gene matches.

This clonotype was counted ten times or more. This sequence joins TRBV7-9 and TRBJ1-2; D gene uncertain. With 7 bases removed from V and 4 bases from J, the gap between germline ends came to 13 bases. This CDR3 has 13 amino acids. Germline values: CDR1 SEHNR, CDR2 FQNEAQ (reference sequence). CDR3 residues: CASTSWVGYGYTF. CDR3 DNA sequence: TGTGCCAGCACCTCTTGGGTCGGCTATGGCTACACCTTC.

Ten or more counts support this clonotype. V usage is TRBV12-3 or TRBV12-4 and J usage is TRBJ2-7; possibly TRBD1 or TRBD2 for D (5 bases each). The CDR3 has 16 residues. Trimming cost V 6 bases and J 0 bases, with 18 bases left between them. The CDR3 coding sequence is TGTGCCAGCAGCCAGCCCGGGGCAGGCATCTCCTACGAGCAGTACTTC. Translation: CASSQPGAGISYEQYF.

The table lists this clonotype with many counts. The chain carries TRBV28 and TRBJ1-2; D not certain. V gave up 4 bases and J gave up 2 bases, with 8 bases separating them. The CDR3 runs to 13 residues. Germline CDR1 MDHEN, CDR2 SYDVKM. CDR3 amino acids: CASSSGPNYGYTF. The DNA of the CDR3 is TGTGCCAGCAGTTCAGGACCGAACTATGGCTACACCTTC.

There are many counts of this clonotype. This chain links TRBV5-5 with TRBJ2-3; D remains unclear. Between the trimmed V and J ends, which lost 1 base and 5 bases, there was a span of 5 bases. The CDR3 spans 12 residues. Germline assignment: CDR1 SGHKS and CDR2 YYEKEE (reference sequence). The CDR3 DNA follows: TGTGCCAGCAGCTTGATAGGAGATACGCAGTATTTT. It encodes CASSLIGDTQYF.

This clonotype came up many times. V and J are TRBV7-2 and TRBJ1-1; D might be TRBD1 (6 bases). The CDR3 extends over 13 amino acids. The germline gives CDR1 SGHTA, CDR2 FQGNSA. The V end lost 5 bases, the J end lost 4 bases, and 11 bases lay between the germline ends. The CDR3, as DNA: TGTGCCAGCAGCATTGGACAGAGCACTGAAGCTTTCTTT. The encoded protein is CASSIGQSTEAFF.

The chain couples TRBV7-9 to TRBJ2-1; maybe TRBD2 (6 bases). The germline V gene encodes CDR1 SEHNR and CDR2 FQNEAQ (reference sequence). V was trimmed by 4 bases and J by 3 bases, leaving 19 bases between them. CDR3 length equals 17 residues. The CDR3 bases are TGTGCCAGCAGCTCCCCTTTGTTGGGGGGAATCTACAATGAGCAGTTCTTC. Encoded protein: CASSSPLLGGIYNEQFF.

This clonotype was counted many times. The V gene is TRBV3-1, the J gene TRBJ2-3, with D unclear. Trimming left V 0 bases short and J 5 bases short, with 12 bases between. Germline V gene lookup returns CDR1 LGHDT and CDR2 YNNKEL (reference sequence). The CDR3 is 15 residues long. The CDR3 region has the DNA TGTGCCAGCAGCCAAGAAGGATTAGCCGGAGATACGCAGTATTTT. Its protein product is CASSQEGLAGDTQYF.

This clonotype was counted at least ten times. This chain links TRBV24-1 with TRBJ2-1; D possibly uses TRBD1 or TRBD2 (5 bases each). Germline CDR1 reads KGHDR; CDR2 reads SFDVKD. Trimming removed 7 bases at V and 2 bases at J, with 17 bases between. CDR3 length: 16 residues. The CDR3 DNA is TGTGCCACCAGCCCCGGGTGGCAGGGAGCCTACAATGAGCAGTTCTTC. Protein: CATSPGWQGAYNEQFF.

This clonotype showed up many times. CDR3 amino acids: CASRDGAIGELFF. The CDR3 coding sequence is TGTGCCAGCAGGGACGGAGCAATAGGGGAGCTGTTTTTT. The genes are TRBV12-3 or TRBV12-4 and TRBJ2-2; D is unclear. CDR3 length: 13 amino acids. Trimming took 6 bases from V and 8 from J, leaving 13 bases between them.

This clonotype was counted at least ten times. The chain employs TRBV15 and TRBJ1-6, with D hard to call. V was shortened by 4 bases and J by 1 base, with 11 bases between the two germline ends. The CDR3 extends over 16 amino acids. Germline CDR1 reads LNHNV; CDR2 reads YYDKDF (reference sequence). The CDR3 region is CATSMDGNSYNSPLHF. DNA for the CDR3: TGTGCCACCAGCATGGACGGAAATTCCTATAATTCACCCCTCCACTTT.

The table lists this clonotype with many counts. The chain couples TRBV20-1 to TRBJ2-1, with TRBD1 matching over 8 bases. J was trimmed by 5 bases and V by 7 bases; bases with no gene match: 10. CDR1 and CDR2 (germline): DFQATT, SNEGSKA (reference sequence). This CDR3 comprises 14 residues. The CDR3 reads CSDLGQGDNNEQFF. For the CDR3, the DNA is TGCAGTGACCTAGGACAGGGAGATAACAATGAGCAGTTCTTC.

At least ten counts were recorded for this clonotype. V and J are TRBV5-1 and TRBJ2-3; the match to TRBD1 covers 7 bases. V shed 0 bases and J 2 bases; nucleotides not matched to a gene: 3. The CDR3 sequence is 15 residues long. Germline V gives CDR1 SGHRS, CDR2 YFSETQ. For the CDR3, the DNA is TGCGCCAGCAGCTTGGACAGGGGAATCACAGATACGCAGTATTTT. Amino acid sequence: CASSLDRGITDTQYF.

This clonotype was found many times. The chain uses TRBV5-1 and TRBJ2-2; the D gene is possibly TRBD1 (6 bases). Between the trimmed V and J ends, which lost 0 bases and 3 bases, there was a span of 9 bases. Germline assignment: CDR1 SGHRS and CDR2 YFSETQ. The CDR3 totals 15 residues. The CDR3 nucleotides read TGCGCCAGCAGCTTGGGACAGGTTGACACCGGGGAGCTGTTTTTT. This encodes CASSLGQVDTGELFF.